This T cell receptor (beta chain) was sequenced for a study of neurological immune-mediated disorders. From germline, CDR1 is MNHEY and CDR2 SVGEGT. The CDR3 is made up of 14 amino acids. In TCRdb, the 5' RACE reads were re-called with MiXCR into one record per CDR3 protein. The data hold roughly 27,000 distinct CDR3 sequences, with about 21% observed a single time. As regards this clonotype: One base away lies a much larger clone, so this may be a sequencing read error.

The TCR sequence derives from a woman in her fifties or sixties in good health. Sequenced sample: PBMCs. The gene calls are TRBV6-2 or TRBV6-3 and TRBJ2-7, with 8 bases identical to TRBD1. The CDR3 DNA sequence: TGTGCCAACAGTAAGGGAGCAGGGGGCAACGAGCAGTACTTC. Translated: CANSKGAGGNEQYF.